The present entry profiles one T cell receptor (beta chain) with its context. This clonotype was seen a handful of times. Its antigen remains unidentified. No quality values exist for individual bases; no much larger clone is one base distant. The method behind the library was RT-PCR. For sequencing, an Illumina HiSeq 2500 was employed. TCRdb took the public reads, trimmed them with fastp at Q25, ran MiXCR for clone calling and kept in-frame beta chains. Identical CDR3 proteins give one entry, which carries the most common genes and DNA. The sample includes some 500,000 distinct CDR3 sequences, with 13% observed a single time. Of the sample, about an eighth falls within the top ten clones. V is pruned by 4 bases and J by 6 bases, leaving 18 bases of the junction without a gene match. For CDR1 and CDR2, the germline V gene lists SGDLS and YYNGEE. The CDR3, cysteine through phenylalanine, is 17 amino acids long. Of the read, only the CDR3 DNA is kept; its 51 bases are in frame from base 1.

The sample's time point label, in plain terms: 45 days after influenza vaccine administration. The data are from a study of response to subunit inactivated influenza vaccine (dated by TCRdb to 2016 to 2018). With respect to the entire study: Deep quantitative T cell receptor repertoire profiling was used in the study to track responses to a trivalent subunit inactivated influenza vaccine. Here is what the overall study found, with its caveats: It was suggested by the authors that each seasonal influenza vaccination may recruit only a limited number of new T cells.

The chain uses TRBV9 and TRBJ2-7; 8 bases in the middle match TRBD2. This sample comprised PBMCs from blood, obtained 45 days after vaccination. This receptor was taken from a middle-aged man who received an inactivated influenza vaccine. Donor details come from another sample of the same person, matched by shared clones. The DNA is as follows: TGTGCCAGCAGCCCAGGCGGGGGGAGCGGGAGTCCCTTCGAGCAGTACTTC. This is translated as CASSPGGGSGSPFEQYF.